These T cell receptor beta chains were read from a single sample in a study of shared clonotypes between healthy human individuals. TCRdb's copy holds only in-frame clones and misses some; the assay was immunoSEQ multiplex PCR. The sample yields hundreds of thousands of clones, roughly 70% seen once. Sequenced input: memory CD4+ T cells sorted from blood. These receptors came from a woman in her thirties in good health. The CDR3 runs from the conserved cysteine through the conserved F or W. The D gene is left open where the match is weak. Only part of the rows carry a size: once, few, many, or a class if the clone is expanded.

>NA|TRBV5-4|TRBD1|TRBJ2-5
CASSFGLRQGGETQYF
TGTGCCAGCAGCTTCGGTTTACGACAGGGGGGAGAGACCCAGTACTTC
>NA|TRBV5-8|NA|TRBJ2-5
CASSLHGLVQETQYF
TGTGCCAGCAGCTTGCACGGGTTGGTACAAGAGACCCAGTACTTC
>NA|TRBV7-6|TRBD1|TRBJ2-7
CASSLGTGPYEQYF
TGTGCCAGCAGCTTGGGGACAGGGCCCTACGAGCAGTACTTC
>NA|TRBV5-6|NA|TRBJ1-2
CASSLKEGVYGYTF
TGTGCCAGCAGCTTGAAGGAGGGGGTCTATGGCTACACCTTC
>NA|TRBV28|TRBD1|TRBJ2-7
CASSFPQGFYEQYF
TGTGCCAGCAGTTTTCCACAGGGGTTCTACGAGCAGTACTTC
>NA|TRBV28|TRBD1|TRBJ1-2
CASSSSGTGDRGYTF
TGTGCCAGCAGTTCTTCCGGGACAGGGGATCGTGGCTACACCTTC
>many|TRBV5-1|TRBD2|TRBJ2-3
CASSLEGGSTDTQYF
TGCGCCAGCAGCTTGGAGGGCGGGAGTACAGATACGCAGTATTTT
>NA|TRBV15|NA|TRBJ2-2
CATSRDTASTGELFF
TGTGCCACCAGCAGAGATACGGCTTCAACCGGGGAGCTGTTTTTT
>few|TRBV6-6|TRBD1|TRBJ1-2
CASSNRGSGYTF
TGTGCCAGCAGCAACAGGGGGAGTGGCTACACCTTC
>NA|TRBV6-1|TRBD2|TRBJ2-1
CASLGLAGADEQFF
TGTGCCAGCCTTGGACTAGCGGGAGCCGACGAGCAGTTCTTC
>once|TRBV6-1|NA|TRBJ1-5
CASSEQQTYQPQHF
TGTGCCAGCAGTGAACAGCAAACTTATCAGCCCCAGCATTTT
>NA|TRBV7-9|NA|TRBJ2-5
CASSLGEEAQYF
TGTGCCAGCAGCTTGGGTGAGGAGGCCCAGTACTTC
>few|TRBV5-4|TRBD1|TRBJ1-5
CASSSGTGSQPQHF
TGTGCCAGCAGCTCCGGGACAGGCAGTCAGCCCCAGCATTTT
>NA|TRBV28|TRBD1|TRBJ1-5
CASRRQGARGNQPQHF
TGTGCCAGCAGGAGACAGGGGGCGCGAGGCAATCAGCCCCAGCATTTT
>many|TRBV7-3|TRBD1|TRBJ2-3
CASSPQRQGSDTQYF
TGTGCCAGCAGCCCACAGCGACAGGGTTCAGATACGCAGTATTTT
>NA|TRBV7-2|NA|TRBJ2-7
CASSDRALPPGEQYF
TGTGCCAGCAGCGACCGGGCCCTCCCTCCGGGCGAGCAGTACTTC
>few|TRBV10-1|NA|TRBJ1-2
CASSLGPDYGYTF
TGCGCCAGCAGCCTCGGACCGGACTATGGCTACACCTTC
>NA|TRBV4-1|TRBD1|TRBJ2-2
CASRRDSITGELFF
TGCGCCAGCCGCCGGGACAGTATCACCGGGGAGCTGTTTTTT
>NA|TRBV11-3|NA|TRBJ2-2
CASSLDRNTGELFF
TGTGCCAGCAGCTTAGACAGGAACACCGGGGAGCTGTTTTTT
>few|TRBV5-5|NA|TRBJ2-5
CASRLVWDQETQYF
TGTGCCAGCAGGTTGGTTTGGGATCAAGAGACCCAGTACTTC
>NA|TRBV10-3|NA|TRBJ1-6
CAISEGRTNNSPLHF
TGTGCCATCAGTGAAGGAAGGACAAATAATTCACCCCTCCACTTT
>few|TRBV7-3|NA|TRBJ1-1
CASSSNTLNTEAFF
TGTGCCAGCAGCTCGAATACATTGAACACTGAAGCTTTCTTT
>few|TRBV29-1|NA|TRBJ1-1
CSVLLGWNTEAFF
TGCAGCGTGCTTTTAGGGTGGAACACTGAAGCTTTCTTT
>NA|TRBV27|NA|TRBJ2-4
CASSLSFGNIQYF
TGTGCCAGCAGTTTATCCTTCGGAAACATTCAGTACTTC
>NA|TRBV7-2|TRBD2|TRBJ2-1
CASSLASGMLSYNEQFF
TGTGCCAGCAGCTTAGCCAGCGGGATGTTATCCTACAATGAGCAGTTCTTC
>NA|TRBV29-1|NA|TRBJ2-5
CSVAASYQETQYF
TGCAGCGTTGCGGCGTCCTACCAAGAGACCCAGTACTTC
>NA|TRBV29-1|NA|TRBJ1-1
CSVGGRVVPTEAFF
TGCAGCGTGGGGGGGAGGGTCGTGCCCACTGAAGCTTTCTTT
>NA|TRBV11-1|TRBD1|TRBJ2-7
CASSLQGDGSYEQYF
TGTGCCAGCTCACTTCAGGGGGACGGATCCTACGAGCAGTACTTC
>NA|TRBV2|TRBD2|TRBJ2-3
CASSGRTSATDTQYF
TGTGCCAGCAGTGGTCGGACTAGCGCCACAGATACGCAGTATTTT
>NA|TRBV27|NA|TRBJ1-3
CASSRHGGSGNTIYF
TGTGCCAGCAGCCGCCATGGTGGCTCTGGAAACACCATATATTTT
>NA|TRBV2|TRBD2|TRBJ2-3
CASSIYGGADTQYF
TGTGCCAGCAGTATCTATGGGGGGGCAGATACGCAGTATTTT
>NA|TRBV7-2|NA|TRBJ1-1
CASSLVHGSNTEAFF
TGTGCCAGCAGCTTAGTCCACGGGAGCAACACTGAAGCTTTCTTT
>NA|TRBV18|TRBD1|TRBJ2-7
CASSPVGQGVSEQYF
TGTGCCAGCTCACCAGTGGGACAGGGAGTTTCCGAGCAGTACTTC
>NA|TRBV18|NA|TRBJ2-3
CASSPRDTSTDTQYF
TGTGCCAGCTCACCCCGGGACACAAGCACAGATACGCAGTATTTT
>NA|TRBV7-9|TRBD2|TRBJ2-7
CASSLGSGGLAGVYEQYF
TGTGCCAGCAGCTTAGGATCAGGGGGTTTAGCGGGAGTCTACGAGCAGTACTTC
>once|TRBV5-4|NA|TRBJ2-2
CASSFADTGELFF
TGTGCCAGCAGCTTTGCCGACACCGGGGAGCTGTTTTTT
>NA|TRBV6-5|TRBD2|TRBJ2-1
CASSYSGGRAWGEQFF
TGTGCCAGCAGTTACTCAGGCGGGAGGGCCTGGGGTGAGCAGTTCTTC
>NA|TRBV7-6|NA|TRBJ1-4
CASSPRDISTNEKLFF
TGTGCCAGCAGCCCGCGGGACATCAGCACTAATGAAAAACTGTTTTTT
>NA|TRBV15|NA|TRBJ1-4
CATSTYLANEKLFF
TGTGCCACCAGCACCTACTTAGCGAATGAAAAACTGTTTTTT
>NA|TRBV11-3|NA|TRBJ2-3
CASSLLASDTQYF
TGTGCCAGCAGCTTACTAGCTTCTGATACGCAGTATTTT
>once|TRBV9|NA|TRBJ1-3
CASSVGKGSGNTIYF
TGTGCCAGCAGCGTAGGGAAGGGCTCTGGAAACACCATATATTTT
>NA|TRBV18|NA|TRBJ2-3
CASSPPSSDTQYF
TGTGCCAGCTCACCACCGAGTTCAGATACGCAGTATTTT
>NA|TRBV28|TRBD2|TRBJ2-1
CASSFLGTSGNEQFF
TGTGCCAGCAGCTTCCTCGGGACTAGCGGCAATGAGCAGTTCTTC
>NA|TRBV25-1|TRBD1|TRBJ2-2
CASSERTGGTGELFF
TGTGCCAGCAGTGAACGAACAGGGGGCACCGGGGAGCTGTTTTTT
>once|TRBV6-5|TRBD2|TRBJ2-5
CASSYGEGNQETQYF
TGTGCCAGCAGTTACGGGGAGGGTAACCAAGAGACCCAGTACTTC
>NA|TRBV5-1|TRBD2|TRBJ2-3
CASHYSGSGTDTQYF
TGCGCCAGCCACTATAGCGGGAGTGGCACAGATACGCAGTATTTT
>once|TRBV7-2|NA|TRBJ2-7
CASSLDGIAPGQYF
TGTGCCAGCAGCTTAGACGGAATCGCTCCCGGGCAGTACTTC
>NA|TRBV6-5|TRBD1|TRBJ2-7
CASSYSPGQGYEQYF
TGTGCCAGCAGTTACTCTCCGGGACAGGGCTACGAGCAGTACTTC
>NA|TRBV28|TRBD1|TRBJ1-1
CASSSHRGMNTEAFF
TGTGCCAGCAGTTCTCACAGGGGCATGAACACTGAAGCTTTCTTT
>NA|TRBV18|NA|TRBJ2-3
CASSPPSRPADTQYF
TGTGCCAGCTCACCACCTAGCCGACCGGCAGATACGCAGTATTTT
>few|TRBV11-2|NA|TRBJ2-1
CASSLGQTSYNEQFF
TGTGCCAGCAGCTTAGGACAGACCTCCTACAATGAGCAGTTCTTC
>NA|TRBV7-3|NA|TRBJ2-2
CASSFYGSANTGELFF
TGTGCCAGCAGCTTCTACGGGAGTGCTAACACCGGGGAGCTGTTTTTT
>NA|TRBV4-1|TRBD2|TRBJ2-5
CASSQGTSGSSGETQYF
TGCGCCAGCAGCCAAGGGACTAGCGGGAGTAGCGGAGAGACCCAGTACTTC